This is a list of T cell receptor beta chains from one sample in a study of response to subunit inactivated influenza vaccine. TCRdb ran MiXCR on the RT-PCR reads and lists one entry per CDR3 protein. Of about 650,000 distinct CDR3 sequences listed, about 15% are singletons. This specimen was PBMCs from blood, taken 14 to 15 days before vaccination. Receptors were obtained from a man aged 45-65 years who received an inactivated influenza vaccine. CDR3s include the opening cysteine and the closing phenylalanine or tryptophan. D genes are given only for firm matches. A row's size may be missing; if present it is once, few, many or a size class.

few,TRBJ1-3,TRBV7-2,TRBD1,CASSLAGQETRNTIYF,TGTGCCAGCAGCTTAGCCGGACAGGAGACAAGAAACACCATATATTTT
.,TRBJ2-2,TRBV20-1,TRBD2,CSARPVAGGRTGELFF,TGCAGTGCTCGGCCCGTAGCGGGGGGCAGGACCGGGGAGCTGTTTTTT
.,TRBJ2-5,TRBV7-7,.,CASSLLGAEETQYF,TGTGCCAGCAGCCTACTAGGAGCTGAAGAGACCCAGTACTTC
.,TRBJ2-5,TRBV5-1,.,CASSLTGLRSQETQYF,TGCGCCAGCAGCTTGACGGGCCTCAGGAGCCAAGAGACCCAGTACTTC
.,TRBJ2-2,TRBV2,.,CARQGSNTGELFF,TGTGCCAGACAGGGATCGAACACCGGGGAGCTGTTTTTT
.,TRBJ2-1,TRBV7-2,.,CASSQSSSYNEQFF,TGTGCCAGCAGCCAAAGTAGCTCCTACAATGAGCAGTTCTTC
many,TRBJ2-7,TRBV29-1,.,CSVQGTYEQYF,TGCAGCGTACAGGGAACCTACGAGCAGTACTTC
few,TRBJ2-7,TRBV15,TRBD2,CATSKSSGPYEQYF,TGTGCCACCAGCAAGTCTAGCGGGCCATACGAGCAGTACTTC
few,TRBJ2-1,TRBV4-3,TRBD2,CASSYKAGGPSNEQFF,TGCGCCAGCAGCTATAAAGCGGGAGGGCCTAGTAATGAGCAGTTCTTC
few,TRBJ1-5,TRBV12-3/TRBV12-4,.,CASSLGTQGRQPQHF,TGTGCCAGCAGTTTAGGGACCCAGGGGCGTCAGCCCCAGCATTTT
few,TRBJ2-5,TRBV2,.,CASSASHAVETQYF,TGTGCCAGCAGTGCCAGCCATGCTGTCGAGACCCAGTACTTC
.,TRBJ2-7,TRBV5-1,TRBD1,CASSPYRGGYEQYF,TGCGCCAGCAGCCCATACAGGGGCGGCTACGAGCAGTACTTC
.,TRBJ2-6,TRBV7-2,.,CASSFPSSGANVLTF,TGTGCCAGCAGCTTTCCTAGCTCTGGGGCCAACGTCCTGACTTTC
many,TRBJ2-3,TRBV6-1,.,CASSLPNTDTQYF,TGTGCCAGCAGCCTGCCTAATACAGATACGCAGTATTTT
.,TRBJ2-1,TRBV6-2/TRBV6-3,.,CASSSSRSLNEQFF,TGTGCCAGCAGCAGCTCGCGCAGTCTGAATGAGCAGTTCTTC
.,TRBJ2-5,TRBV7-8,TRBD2,CASSCAGGQCPQYF,TGTGCCAGCAGCTGCGCGGGGGGACAATGTCCCCAGTACTTC
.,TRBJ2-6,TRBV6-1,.,CASSERTVSGANVLTF,TGTGCCAGCAGTGAACGGACAGTCTCTGGGGCCAACGTCCTGACTTTC
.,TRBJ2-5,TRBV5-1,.,CASSLAVDQETQYF,TGCGCCAGCAGCTTGGCAGTTGACCAAGAGACCCAGTACTTC
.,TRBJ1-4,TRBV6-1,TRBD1,CASIPRGTGSEKLFF,TGTGCCAGCATCCCCCGAGGGACAGGGTCGGAAAAACTGTTTTTT
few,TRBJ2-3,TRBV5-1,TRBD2,CASSTDTSASTDTQYF,TGCGCCAGCAGCACCGATACTAGCGCGAGCACAGATACGCAGTATTTT
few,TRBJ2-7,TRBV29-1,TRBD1,CSVADRGPYEQYF,TGCAGCGTTGCGGACAGGGGTCCCTACGAGCAGTACTTC
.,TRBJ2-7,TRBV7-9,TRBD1,CASSEQGANEQYF,TGTGCCAGCAGTGAACAGGGGGCTAACGAGCAGTACTTC
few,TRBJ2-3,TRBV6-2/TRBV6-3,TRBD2,CASSYSRTSARDTQYF,TGTGCCAGCAGTTACTCGCGGACTAGCGCTCGAGATACGCAGTATTTT
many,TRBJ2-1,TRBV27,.,CASSLTLGGEQFF,TGTGCCAGCAGTTTAACTCTAGGAGGTGAGCAGTTCTTC
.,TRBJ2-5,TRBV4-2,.,CASSQVWRQETQYF,TGTGCCAGCAGCCAAGTCTGGCGGCAAGAGACCCAGTACTTC
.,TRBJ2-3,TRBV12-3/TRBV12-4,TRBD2,CASSRGGSLGTQYF,TGTGCCAGCAGTCGCGGGGGGTCCTTAGGTACGCAGTATTTT
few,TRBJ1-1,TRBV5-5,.,CASSLDLRNEAFF,TGTGCCAGCAGCTTGGATCTGCGGAATGAAGCTTTCTTT
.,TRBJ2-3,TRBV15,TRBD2,CATSRERGWDTQYF,TGTGCCACCAGCAGAGAGCGGGGGTGGGATACGCAGTATTTT